One sample yielded the 6 T cell receptor beta chains listed below, sequenced in a study of blood T cell repertoires in COVID-19. Profiling relied on immunoSEQ multiplex PCR, and the TCRdb table lists in-frame clones only, not all of them. The sample consists of about 170,000 clones, approximately 91% of them appearing once. Sequenced input: peripheral blood. The receptor source for this set is a man aged 18 to 35 with COVID-19, enrolled during active disease.

In nucleotides, the CDR3 is TGTGCCAGCAGTAGGGGGCAGGATTCACCCCTCCACTTT. Amino acid sequence: CASSRGQDSPLHF. The J gene is TRBJ1-6, the V gene TRBV6-5; TRBD1 matches 7 bases. Germline CDR1 MNHEY, CDR2 SVGAGI. The CDR3 extends over 13 amino acids. The trim removed 5 bases at V and 8 bases at J, leaving 3 bases unmatched.

The chain employs TRBV7-9 and TRBJ2-7, with unresolved D. Trimming removed 3 bases at V and 0 bases at J, with 9 bases between. Germline V CDR1 and CDR2: SEHNR, FQNEAQ (reference sequence). The CDR3 contains 14 residues. The CDR3 DNA reads as TGTGCCAGCAGCTTCGTTACAGTCTCCTACGAGCAGTACTTC. Its protein is CASSFVTVSYEQYF.

This clone was seen a single time. This chain connects TRBV19 to TRBJ2-1; 11 bases map to TRBD1. V was pared by 6 bases and J by 7 bases, with 8 bases of the junction left unmatched. The CDR3 length is 15 residues. Per germline, CDR1 LNHDA and CDR2 SQIVND (reference sequence). The CDR3 region has the DNA TGTGCCAGTAGCCTAGGACAGGGGGCGTGGAATGAGCAGTTCTTC. This gives the protein CASSLGQGAWNEQFF.

V usage is TRBV4-3 and J usage is TRBJ2-7, with a tentative D call TRBD1 (5 bases). The CDR3 totals 13 residues. V lost 4 bases, J lost 4 bases, and 11 bases lay in between. Looked up from germline, CDR1 is LGHNA and CDR2 is YSLEER. CDR3 in DNA: TGCGCCAGCAGCCCCGCTAGGGGTTACGAGCAGTACTTC. As protein: CASSPARGYEQYF.

This chain joins TRBV28 and TRBJ1-5; weak D call: TRBD1 (6 bases). Germline V gives CDR1 MDHEN, CDR2 SYDVKM. V was shortened by 2 bases and J by 0 bases, with 11 bases between the two germline ends. There are 16 residues in the CDR3. Here the CDR3 reads CASSLISGDSNQPQHF. The CDR3 coding sequence is TGTGCCAGCAGTTTAATATCAGGGGATAGCAATCAGCCCCAGCATTTT.

V gene TRBV7-2 combines with J gene TRBJ2-2, with D tentatively TRBD1 (5 bases). Germline-derived CDR1 and CDR2 are SGHTA and FQGNSA. V lost 6 bases and J lost 5, with 10 bases in between. There are 13 residues in the CDR3. The CDR3 nucleotides read TGTGCCAGCAGGTCAGGGTGGACCGGGGAGCTGTTTTTT. Translating it yields CASRSGWTGELFF.